What follows are 4 T cell receptor beta chains derived from one specimen sequenced in a study of vaccination effects on CD4 cells after COVID-19. Clones were sequenced by immunoSEQ multiplex PCR, and TCRdb holds only the in-frame ones, with some missing. The table includes tens of thousands of clones, 78% detected once. These receptors' targets are unknown. Culturing for roughly 10 days preceded CD4+ T cell isolation. Every participant took two doses of the BNT162b2 or mRNA-1273 vaccine. The starting material was CD4+ T cells from PBMCs cultured without peptide, obtained after COVID-19 vaccination. These receptors all stem from a human donor who received a COVID-19 vaccine.

This clone has just one count. The junction does not match germline at one end; this may be a read error. The chain joins TRBV14 to TRBJ1-1, with D tentatively TRBD1 (5 bases). CDR3 length equals 14 residues. The V gene's germline CDR1 is SGHDN and CDR2 FVKESK. CDR3 protein: CASNQDWGTNEAFF. The CDR3 bases are TGTGCCAGCAACCAAGATTGGGGCACCAATGAAGCTTTCTTT.

This chain connects TRBV5-1 to TRBJ2-1; D is ambiguous. Germline loops: CDR1 SGHRS, CDR2 YFSETQ. The ends were cut back, 0 bases at V and 9 bases at J, with 10 bases in the middle. The CDR3 is 13 residues long. The CDR3 protein is CASSLERSGEQFF. In DNA, the CDR3 is TGCGCCAGCAGCTTGGAAAGGTCGGGTGAGCAGTTCTTC.

This clone was seen only a few times. CDR3 nucleotides: TGTGCCAGCAGCCTTCGGACGGGAGAGACCCAGTACTTC. This gives the protein CASSLRTGETQYF. The chain employs TRBV5-6 and TRBJ2-5; D remains ambiguous. The CDR3 has 13 amino acids. Between the trimmed V and J ends, which lost 4 bases and 4 bases, there was a span of 11 bases. From germline, CDR1 is SGHDT and CDR2 YYEEEE.

The V call is TRBV25-1, the J call TRBJ1-2; D not resolved. V dropped 0 bases and J dropped 8 bases, with 13 bases sitting between them. CDR1 is MGHDK and CDR2 is SYGVNS in the germline V gene. The length of the CDR3 is 14 residues. CDR3 nucleotide sequence: TGTGCCAGCAGTGAATACGGGGTTGCGGGCGGCTACACCTTC. Amino acid sequence: CASSEYGVAGGYTF.